A selection of T cell receptor beta chains follows, all from one sample in a study of blood T cell repertoires in COVID-19. Profiling relied on immunoSEQ multiplex PCR, and the TCRdb table lists in-frame clones only, not all of them. The repertoire has about 150,000 clones, around 80% of them found once; the top ten carry about 16%. The specimen sequenced was peripheral blood. These receptors all come from a human donor with acute or convalescent COVID-19. The donor label of this sample is uncertain. The CDR3 runs from the conserved cysteine through the conserved F or W. A D gene is named only where the DNA matches it firmly. Part of the rows lack a size; the others show once, few, many or a class for expanded clones.

clone_size d_call j_call v_call cdr3_aa cdr3_nt
NA TRBD1 TRBJ1-2 TRBV7-9 CASRTPGQGAGYTF TGTGCCAGCAGAACCCCGGGACAGGGGGCTGGCTACACCTTC
few TRBD1 TRBJ1-5 TRBV6-5 CASSTGEEGPQHF TGTGCCAGCAGTACAGGGGAGGAAGGGCCCCAGCATTTT
NA NA TRBJ2-7 TRBV30 CAWSRGPNEQYF TGTGCCTGGAGTCGAGGGCCAAACGAGCAGTACTTC
few TRBD1 TRBJ1-4 TRBV7-9 CASSSGATGDRYEKLFF TGTGCCAGCAGCTCGGGGGCGACAGGGGATCGGTACGAAAAACTGTTTTTT
NA NA TRBJ1-4 TRBV2 CASSEAFGGLNEKLFF TGTGCCAGCAGTGAAGCTTTCGGTGGGCTAAATGAAAAACTGTTTTTT
NA NA TRBJ2-7 TRBV12-2 CASRPGHLYEQYF TGTGCAAGTCGCCCTGGACACCTCTACGAGCAGTACTTC
NA NA TRBJ1-5 TRBV6-2/TRBV6-3 CASSYSKGKGDQPQHF TGTGCCAGCAGTTACTCGAAGGGGAAGGGCGATCAGCCCCAGCATTTT
NA NA TRBJ1-5 TRBV7-2 CASSFSGESNQPQHF TGTGCCAGCAGCTTCTCAGGGGAAAGCAATCAGCCCCAGCATTTT
NA TRBD1 TRBJ2-5 TRBV2 CASSPGQGALVTQYF TGTGCCAGCAGTCCGGGACAGGGGGCGTTGGTGACCCAGTACTTC
few NA TRBJ1-1 TRBV5-5 CASSWTVMNTEAFF TGTGCCAGCAGCTGGACTGTAATGAACACTGAAGCTTTCTTT
NA NA TRBJ2-2 TRBV7-9 CASTQNTGELFF TGTGCCAGCACACAGAACACCGGGGAGCTGTTTTTT
many NA TRBJ1-1 TRBV2 CASSPSLNTEAFF TGTGCCAGCAGTCCGAGTCTGAACACTGAAGCTTTCTTT
NA TRBD2 TRBJ2-2 TRBV7-6 CASSRTLAGSTGELFF TGTGCCAGCAGCAGGACGCTAGCGGGGAGCACCGGGGAGCTGTTTTTT
NA NA TRBJ1-2 TRBV10-2 CASSGGGAFKGFGYTF TGCGCCAGCAGTGGGGGGGGCGCATTTAAGGGATTCGGCTACACCTTC
NA NA TRBJ2-3 TRBV19 CASSIRDRRGVVSTDTQYF TGTGCCAGTAGTATTAGGGACCGCAGGGGAGTGGTCAGCACAGATACGCAGTATTTT
few NA TRBJ1-4 TRBV30 CAWSVPRGFNEKLFF TGTGCCTGGAGTGTCCCGAGGGGGTTTAATGAAAAACTGTTTTTT
NA NA TRBJ1-6 TRBV5-6 CASSLVDRSNSPLHF TGTGCCAGCAGCTTGGTCGACAGATCTAATTCACCCCTCCACTTT
NA NA TRBJ1-2 TRBV10-3 CATPSGVTGYTF TGTGCCACCCCCTCGGGGGTGACGGGCTACACCTTC
NA TRBD1 TRBJ1-3 TRBV4-3 CASSQDRVNRAGNTIYF TGCGCCAGCAGCCAGGACAGGGTGAATAGGGCTGGAAACACCATATATTTT
NA NA TRBJ1-2 TRBV10-3 CAISREGGNGYTF TGTGCCATCAGTCGGGAGGGGGGGAATGGCTACACCTTC
once NA TRBJ2-7 TRBV6-5 CASRPNGYEQYF TGTGCCAGCAGACCGAACGGGTACGAGCAGTACTTC
NA NA TRBJ1-1 TRBV9 CASSGTEAFF TGTGCCAGCAGCGGGACAGAAGCTTTCTTT